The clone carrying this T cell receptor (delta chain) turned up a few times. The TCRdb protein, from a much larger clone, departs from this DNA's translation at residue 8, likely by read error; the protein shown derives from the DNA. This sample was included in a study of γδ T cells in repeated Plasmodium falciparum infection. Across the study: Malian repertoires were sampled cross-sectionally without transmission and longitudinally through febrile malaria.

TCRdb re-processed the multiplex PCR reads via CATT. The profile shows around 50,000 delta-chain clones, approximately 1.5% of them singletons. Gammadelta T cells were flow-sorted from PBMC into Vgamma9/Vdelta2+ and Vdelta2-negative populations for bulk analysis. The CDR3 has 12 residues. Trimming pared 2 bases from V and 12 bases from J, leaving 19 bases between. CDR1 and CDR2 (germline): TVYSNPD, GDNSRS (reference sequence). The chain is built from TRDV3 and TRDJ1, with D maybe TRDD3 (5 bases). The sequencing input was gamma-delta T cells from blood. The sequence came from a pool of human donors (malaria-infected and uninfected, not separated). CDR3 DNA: TGTGCCTTTGTAGCTGGGCCGAGGAGGGTCATCTTT. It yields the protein CAFVAGPRRVIF. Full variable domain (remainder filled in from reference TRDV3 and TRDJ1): CDKVTQSSPDQTVASGSEVVLLCTYDTVYSNPDLFWYRIRPDYSFQFVFYGDNSRSEGADFTQGRFSVKHILTQKAFHLVISPVRTEDSATYYCAFVAGPRRVIFGKGTRVTVEP.